The rows below give T cell receptor beta chains drawn from one sample of a study of T cells after yellow fever vaccination. TCRdb reprocessed the 5' RACE reads with MiXCR, giving one entry per CDR3 protein. Among hundreds of thousands of distinct CDR3 sequences listed, roughly 3.5% were seen once. The input for sequencing was PBMCs, taken on the day of the yellow fever booster vaccination. The receptors originated from a man aged 18 to 35 who received the YFV17D yellow fever vaccine. CDR3s include the opening cysteine and the closing phenylalanine or tryptophan. D genes are given only for firm matches. Clone sizes are given selectively: once, few, many, or a class where the clone is expanded.

NA many TRBJ2-7 TRBV1 CTSSQSTGVLYEQYF TGCACCAGCAGCCAATCGACAGGAGTGCTTTACGAGCAGTACTTC
NA NA TRBJ2-6 TRBV5-1 CASSTINSGANVLTF TGCGCCAGCAGTACAATAAACTCTGGGGCCAACGTCCTGACTTTC
TRBD2 many TRBJ2-1 TRBV20-1 CSARDVGRLAGVYNEQFF TGCAGTGCTAGAGATGTCGGGCGGCTAGCGGGGGTTTACAATGAGCAGTTCTTC
NA few TRBJ2-3 TRBV6-5 CASSYRFPPETQYF TGTGCCAGCAGTTACAGATTTCCGCCGGAGACGCAGTATTTT
NA few TRBJ2-4 TRBV12-3/TRBV12-4 CASSPGQSPPNIQYF TGTGCCAGCAGTCCTGGACAATCTCCGCCGAACATTCAGTACTTC
TRBD1 few TRBJ1-3 TRBV7-9 CASSPPRGQGGTGNTIYF TGTGCCAGCAGCCCTCCGCGCGGACAGGGAGGAACTGGAAACACCATATATTTT
NA NA TRBJ2-2 TRBV5-6 CASSPYQGTYTGELFF TGTGCCAGCAGCCCATATCAGGGGACTTACACCGGGGAGCTGTTTTTT
NA NA TRBJ1-1 TRBV29-1 CSAGRLQVRPEAFF TGCAGCGCCGGGAGGTTACAGGTCCGACCTGAAGCTTTCTTT
TRBD1 many TRBJ2-5 TRBV12-3/TRBV12-4 CASSWTGPETQYF TGTGCCAGCAGTTGGACAGGGCCAGAGACCCAGTACTTC
NA many TRBJ2-2 TRBV5-6 CASSFRQDSISNTGELFF TGTGCCAGCAGCTTCCGCCAGGACAGCATCTCGAACACCGGGGAGCTGTTTTTT
TRBD1 few TRBJ2-7 TRBV15 CATSRERGGLGYEQYF TGTGCCACCAGCAGAGAAAGAGGGGGCCTGGGCTACGAGCAGTACTTC
TRBD1 many TRBJ2-7 TRBV5-1 CASSEDRGYEQYF TGCGCCAGCAGCGAGGACAGGGGGTACGAGCAGTACTTC
NA many TRBJ2-3 TRBV5-1 CASSLEKEVGTDTQYF TGCGCCAGCAGCTTGGAAAAGGAGGTCGGCACAGATACGCAGTATTTT
NA few TRBJ1-1 TRBV20-1 CSATAWPVAMNTEAFF TGCAGTGCTACAGCGTGGCCGGTCGCCATGAACACTGAAGCTTTCTTT
NA many TRBJ1-3 TRBV9 CASSVDGVTIGGNTIYF TGTGCCAGCAGCGTAGATGGAGTGACTATTGGCGGAAACACCATATATTTT
TRBD1 few TRBJ1-1 TRBV18 CASSPGTARTEAFF TGTGCCAGCTCACCGGGGACAGCTCGCACTGAAGCTTTCTTT
TRBD2 many TRBJ2-1 TRBV5-4 CASSSPGLADNEQFF TGTGCCAGCAGCTCCCCGGGACTAGCGGACAATGAGCAGTTCTTC
NA few TRBJ1-5 TRBV24-1 CATQLNQPQHF TGTGCCACCCAGCTCAATCAGCCCCAGCATTTT
NA many TRBJ2-7 TRBV4-1 CASSQGHSYEQYF TGCGCCAGCAGCCAGGGACACTCCTACGAGCAGTACTTC
NA many TRBJ2-1 TRBV7-2 CASSLGVGPPGNEQFF TGTGCCAGCAGCTTAGGGGTTGGACCCCCCGGCAATGAGCAGTTCTTC
NA many TRBJ2-7 TRBV4-1 CASSQDPRGRSYEQYF TGCGCCAGCAGCCAAGATCCAAGGGGACGGTCCTACGAGCAGTACTTC
NA many TRBJ1-1 TRBV7-2 CASSSARGTEAFF TGTGCCAGCAGCTCCGCAAGGGGCACTGAAGCTTTCTTT
NA many TRBJ2-7 TRBV7-9 CASSVSYEQYF TGTGCCAGCAGCGTCAGCTACGAGCAGTACTTC
TRBD1 many TRBJ2-3 TRBV3-1 CASSRPQGIGTSTDTQYF TGTGCCAGCAGCCGCCCACAGGGGATCGGTACTAGCACAGATACGCAGTATTTT
TRBD1 many TRBJ2-2 TRBV5-6 CASSRTGTGFAGELFF TGTGCCAGCAGCCGAACCGGGACAGGGTTCGCCGGGGAGCTGTTTTTT
NA NA TRBJ1-5 TRBV12-3/TRBV12-4 CASSAQTGRGQPQHF TGTGCCAGCAGTGCCCAGACAGGCCGAGGGCAGCCCCAGCATTTT
TRBD2 many TRBJ2-1 TRBV7-9 CASSPATSGGSYNEQFF TGTGCCAGCAGCCCGGCGACTAGCGGGGGATCCTACAATGAGCAGTTCTTC
TRBD1 many TRBJ1-2 TRBV29-1 CSVVTGGGYTF TGCAGCGTTGTCACAGGGGGCGGCTACACCTTC
NA few TRBJ2-5 TRBV7-2 CASSRYRARQETQYF TGTGCCAGCAGCCGCTACCGGGCCCGGCAAGAGACCCAGTACTTC
NA NA TRBJ1-3 TRBV4-2 CASRIEDTSGNTIYF TGTGCCAGCCGGATTGAGGATACCTCTGGAAACACCATATATTTT
NA few TRBJ2-1 TRBV10-2 CASRVSYNEQFF TGCGCGAGTAGAGTATCCTACAATGAGCAGTTCTTC